One sample yielded the 17 T cell receptor beta chains listed below, sequenced in a study of CD8 T cells in Susac syndrome. Reverse transcription of roughly 0.5 to 1 ug RNA was carried out with random hexamers. Via MiXCR, TCRdb re-called the immunoSEQ multiplex PCR reads, giving one row per CDR3 protein. The data hold under 200,000 distinct CDR3 sequences, with around 94% observed a single time. The sequenced material came from CD4+ T cells from PBMCs. The receptors stem from a human donor in good health.

The chain's CDR3 is CASSPFSNSGNTIYF. The CDR3 DNA sequence: TGTGCCAGCAGCCCGTTCAGTAACTCTGGAAACACCATATATTTT. V usage is TRBV3-1 and J usage is TRBJ1-3; no reliable D call. The germline CDR1 and CDR2 sequences are LGHDT and YNNKEL (reference sequence). The V and J ends lost 4 bases and 0 bases respectively, with 10 bases between them. The CDR3 length is 15 residues.

J is TRBJ2-7 and V is TRBV18; D is unresolved. The CDR3 totals 12 residues. Trimming cost V 6 bases and J 3 bases, with 9 bases left between them. CDR1 is KGHSH, CDR2 LQKENI, per germline. CDR3 nucleotide sequence: TGTGCCAGCTCCCGCACCCTCTACGAGCAGTACTTC. The encoded protein is CASSRTLYEQYF.

The V call is TRBV6-5, the J call TRBJ2-3; D might be TRBD1 (5 bases). The CDR3 length is 13 residues. The germline V and J ends were trimmed by 6 bases and 10 bases, with 17 bases remaining between them. Germline V gene sequence: CDR1 MNHEY, CDR2 SVGAGI. CDR3 sequence reads: CASSPRTHWAQYF. The CDR3 DNA follows: TGTGCCAGCAGCCCAAGGACACATTGGGCGCAGTATTTT.

The chain carries TRBV7-3 and TRBJ2-1, with D uncertain. V shed 0 bases and J shed 4 bases, with 7 bases lying between them. This CDR3 comprises 14 residues. Germline assignment: CDR1 SGHTA and CDR2 FQGTGA. DNA for the CDR3: TGTGCCAGCAGCTTAACGATCCAGTACAATGAGCAGTTCTTC. Translated: CASSLTIQYNEQFF.

The V gene is TRBV29-1, the J gene TRBJ1-1; the D gene is possibly TRBD1 (6 bases). The CDR3 runs to 11 residues. The germline V and J ends were trimmed by 2 bases and 5 bases, with 6 bases remaining between them. The V gene's germline CDR1 is SQVTM and CDR2 ANQGSEA. The CDR3 is CSVEQGTEAFF. In nucleotides, the CDR3 is TGCAGCGTTGAACAGGGGACTGAAGCTTTCTTT.

This chain connects TRBV9 to TRBJ1-5, with D unresolved. CDR1 and CDR2 (germline): SGDLS, YYNGEE. The CDR3 totals 15 residues. V shed 0 bases and J shed 3 bases, with 10 bases lying between them. The CDR3 region is CASSVGTTPNQPQHF. CDR3 in DNA: TGTGCCAGCAGCGTAGGAACTACCCCCAATCAGCCCCAGCATTTT.

CDR3 sequence: CSIWTAPADNEQFF. The CDR3 nucleotides read TGCAGCATTTGGACAGCCCCCGCGGACAATGAGCAGTTCTTC. The V gene is TRBV29-1, the J gene TRBJ2-1, with a tentative D call TRBD1 (6 bases). Germline assignment: CDR1 SQVTM and CDR2 ANQGSEA. The V end lost 8 bases, the J end lost 5 bases, and 19 bases lay between the germline ends. CDR3 length equals 14 residues.

The gene calls are TRBV2 and TRBJ1-5; the D gene is possibly TRBD1 (5 bases). The CDR3 consists of 13 residues. Trimming pared 5 bases from V and 7 bases from J, leaving 12 bases between. Germline V CDR1 and CDR2: SNHLY, FYNNEI. The CDR3 reads CASSWDGEQPQHF. The CDR3, as DNA: TGTGCCAGCAGTTGGGACGGAGAACAGCCCCAGCATTTT.

The chain combines TRBV20-1 with TRBJ1-5; TRBD1 is a possible D gene (6 bases). This CDR3 contains 14 residues. V was cut by 3 bases and J by 7 bases, with 16 bases left in between. The germline CDR1 and CDR2 sequences are DFQATT and SNEGSKA (reference sequence). The CDR3 spells CSASLQGRGQPQHF. The CDR3 DNA reads TGCAGTGCTAGTCTACAGGGTAGGGGGCAGCCCCAGCATTTT.

The chain recombines TRBV7-2 with TRBJ1-2; 8 bases match TRBD1. This CDR3 has 15 amino acids. Germline CDR1 is SGHTA and CDR2 is FQGNSA. The V gene end was trimmed by 5 bases and the J gene end by 6 bases; junction bases not matched to a gene: 11. DNA for the CDR3: TGTGCCAGCAGCGGGCGGACAGGGAACCGCCATGGCTACACCTTC. Translating it yields CASSGRTGNRHGYTF.

This CDR3 is CASSLRGRTGELFF. The CDR3 coding sequence is TGTGCCAGCAGCTTGAGGGGGCGCACCGGGGAGCTGTTTTTT. This rearrangement joins TRBV7-2 to TRBJ2-2; 7 nucleotides agree with TRBD1. V trimming: 3 bases; J trimming: 4 bases; junction bases outside the gene matches: 2. The CDR3 spans 14 residues. CDR1 and CDR2 (germline): SGHTA, FQGNSA.

The genes are TRBV6-5 and TRBJ2-3; 9 positions match TRBD2. The CDR3 has 16 residues. The trim removed 2 bases at V and 1 base at J, leaving 4 bases unmatched. Germline V gives CDR1 MNHEY, CDR2 SVGAGI. This chain's CDR3 is CASSYEIAGGTDTQYF. The CDR3 DNA follows: TGTGCCAGCAGTTACGAGATAGCGGGGGGCACAGATACGCAGTATTTT.

This rearrangement joins TRBV20-1 to TRBJ1-2, with D tentatively TRBD1 (5 bases). The CDR3 has 15 residues. Trimming removed 0 bases from V and 7 bases from J, with 18 bases in between. CDR1 and CDR2 from the germline V gene are DFQATT and SNEGSKA (reference sequence). Written as DNA, the CDR3 is TGCAGTGCTAGAGATGCTGAGGGGCGGACGGGTGGCTACACCTTC. This gives the protein CSARDAEGRTGGYTF.

The chain carries TRBV3-1 and TRBJ2-3; D remains ambiguous. Germline V gene lookup returns CDR1 LGHDT and CDR2 YNNKEL (reference sequence). Trimming cost V 0 bases and J 2 bases, with 9 bases left between them. The CDR3 length is 15 residues. CDR3 residues: CASSQDPLLTDTQYF. The CDR3 bases are TGTGCCAGCAGCCAAGATCCACTCCTCACAGATACGCAGTATTTT.

The CDR3 region has the DNA TGTGCCAGCAGCTTAATGTCCGGAGCCAACGGCTACACCTTC. This codes for CASSLMSGANGYTF. The rearrangement uses TRBV7-2 and TRBJ1-2; D gene uncertain. The V and J ends lost 2 bases and 8 bases respectively, with 15 bases between them. The CDR3 is 14 amino acids. Germline CDR1 SGHTA, CDR2 FQGNSA. Combining the CDR3 with reference TRBV7-2 and TRBJ1-2 gives the whole variable domain GAGVSQSPSNKVTEKGKDVELRCDPISGHTALYWYRQSLGQGLEFLIYFQGNSAPDKSGLPSDRFSAERTGGSVSTLTIQRTQQEDSAVYLCASSLMSGANGYTFGSGTRLTVV.

This clonotype appeared once. This chain uses TRBV2 with TRBJ2-5; D might be TRBD2 (6 bases). The CDR3 has 13 amino acids. Between the trimmed V and J ends, which lost 6 bases and 4 bases, there was a span of 12 bases. Germline CDR1 and CDR2: SNHLY and FYNNEI. CDR3 DNA sequence: TGTGCCAGCAGATCGACTAGTTCAGAGACCCAGTACTTC. Protein: CASRSTSSETQYF.

The rearrangement uses TRBV30 and TRBJ2-3; 13 bases are a match to TRBD2. V trimming: 3 bases; J trimming: 6 bases; junction bases outside the gene matches: 9. Germline-derived CDR1 and CDR2 are GTSNPN and SVGIG (reference sequence). This CDR3 has 16 residues. Here the CDR3 DNA reads TGTGCCTGGAGCCAGGGACTAGCGGGGTCAGGGGATACGCAGTATTTT. This gives the protein CAWSQGLAGSGDTQYF.